The source of this T cell receptor (beta chain) is a study of radiation and T cells in renal cell carcinoma. Time point: blood 4 weeks post-SBRT, at nephrectomy. Treatment described: 15 Gy SBRT to primary tumor, nephrectomy 4 weeks later. Blood was sampled at baseline, 2 weeks and 4 weeks after SBRT. Points from the study as a whole: Pretreatment tumor biopsies were lacking, so baseline clonotypes are unknown. Top tumor clonotypes rose in blood 2 weeks post-radiation, then contracted.

The germline gives CDR1 LNHNV, CDR2 YYDKDF (reference sequence). V lost 1 base and J lost 5, with 9 bases in between. The CDR3 covers 15 residues. Assay used: immunoSEQ multiplex PCR; TCRdb lists only in-frame clones, some missing. Seen here are about 170,000 clones, roughly nine tenths observed once, and the top ten hold approximately 11%. A note on this clone: Its antigen is currently unknown.

The sample consisted of blood, taken from a patient whose treatment included radiotherapy and nephrectomy. This sequence originates from a woman in her forties or fifties with renal cell carcinoma. This chain joins TRBV15 and TRBJ1-6, with D unresolved. CDR3 nucleotides: TGTGCCACCAGCAGAGCGGGGTTCGATAATTCACCCCTCCACTTT. Amino acids: CATSRAGFDNSPLHF.